These 4 T cell receptor beta chains share one sample of origin, sequenced in a study of identical twins. TCRdb called the 5' RACE reads again in MiXCR, with one record for every CDR3 protein. The repertoire holds approximately 190,000 distinct CDR3 sequences, with approximately 15% as singletons. These same records also appear under a second study, on T cells expressing NK-cell markers.

The sequenced material came from CD8+ T cells sorted from blood. The receptors were gathered from a woman aged 18-30 years in good health.

The rearrangement links TRBV12-5 to TRBJ2-7, with D possibly being TRBD1 (6 bases). Germline CDR1 LGHNT, CDR2 FRNRAP. Trimming pared 7 bases from V and 7 bases from J, leaving 20 bases between. The CDR3 consists of 14 residues. CDR3 bases: TGTGCTAGTGCCACCGAACAGGGTCGGAGGGAGCAGTACTTC. Protein sequence: CASATEQGRREQYF.

The rearrangement uses TRBV7-8 and TRBJ2-7; 9 nucleotides line up with TRBD1. CDR1 and CDR2 (germline): SGHVS, FQNEAQ. Trimming took 5 bases from V and 3 from J; bases not matched to a gene: 14. This CDR3 region has 17 residues. The CDR3 DNA sequence: TGTGCCAGCAGCCTAGAAGGGCTGGGACAGGGTTTCTACGAGCAGTACTTC. Encoded protein: CASSLEGLGQGFYEQYF.

The chain uses TRBV19 and TRBJ2-2, with no clear D. Germline V gene data show CDR1 as LNHDA and CDR2 as SQIVND (reference sequence). V was cut by 1 base and J by 5 bases, with 11 bases left in between. The CDR3 runs 15 residues. Here the CDR3 DNA reads TGTGCCAGTAGTATAGTCAGTGGTCCAACCGGGGAGCTGTTTTTT. Residues: CASSIVSGPTGELFF.

The rearrangement uses TRBV5-6 and TRBJ2-7; D is ambiguous. The V gene's germline CDR1 is SGHDT and CDR2 YYEEEE. V was clipped by 4 bases and J by 4 bases, with 9 bases between them. The CDR3 covers 12 residues. CDR3 sequence reads: CASSQYSYEQYF. As DNA, the CDR3 is TGTGCCAGCAGCCAGTACAGTTACGAGCAGTACTTC.